The clone carrying this TCR beta chain was observed a handful of times. Antigen: not known. These data are taken from a study of vaccination effects on CD4 cells after COVID-19. Overall study: Before any sequencing was done, the ViraFEST assay used viral peptide pools to expand antigen-specific CD4+ T cells.

The V gene's germline CDR1 is MGHRA and CDR2 YSYEKL. V lost 0 bases to trimming and J lost 7 bases; unmatched junction nucleotides: 8. This CDR3 is built from 15 residues. Culture proceeded for nine to ten days, and CD4+ T cells were then isolated. Sometime from March through December 2020, the person acquired a SARS-CoV-2 infection that PCR confirmed. Participants received two doses of either the BNT162b2 or mRNA-1273 vaccine. Half-medium replacement with IL-2 medium occurred on days 3 and 7. Only in-frame clones appear in the TCRdb table, and some are missing; sequencing was by immunoSEQ multiplex PCR. The data contain tens of thousands of clones, 65% to 80% of them seen just once; the ten biggest clones take up 4.5% to 5.5%.

The source was CD4+ T cells from PBMCs cultured without peptide, collected after COVID-19 vaccination. The gene calls are TRBV4-1 and TRBJ2-7; 8 bases fit TRBD2. This clonotype was obtained from a human donor who had a prior SARS-CoV-2 infection. The CDR3 loop reads CASSQDPAGEWEQYF. In nucleotides, the CDR3 is TGCGCCAGCAGCCAAGATCCAGCGGGAGAATGGGAGCAGTACTTC.